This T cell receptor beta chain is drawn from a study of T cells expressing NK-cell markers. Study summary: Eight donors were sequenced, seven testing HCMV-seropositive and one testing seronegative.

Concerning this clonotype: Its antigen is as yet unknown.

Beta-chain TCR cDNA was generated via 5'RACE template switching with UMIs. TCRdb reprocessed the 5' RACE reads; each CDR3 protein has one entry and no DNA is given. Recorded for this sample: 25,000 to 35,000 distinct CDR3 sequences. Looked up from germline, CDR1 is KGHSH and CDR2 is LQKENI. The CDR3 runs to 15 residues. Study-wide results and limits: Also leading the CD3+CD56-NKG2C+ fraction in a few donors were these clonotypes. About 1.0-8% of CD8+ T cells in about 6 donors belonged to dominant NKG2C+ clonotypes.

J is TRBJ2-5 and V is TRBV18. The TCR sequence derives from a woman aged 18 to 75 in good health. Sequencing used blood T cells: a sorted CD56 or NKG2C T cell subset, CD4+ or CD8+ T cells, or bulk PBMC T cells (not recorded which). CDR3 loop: CASSPPDRDQETQYF.